The 25 T cell receptor beta chains below all came from one sample that was sequenced in a study of regulatory T cells in long-lasting Graves disease. Time point in this sample: persistent/refractory GD, antithyroid drugs over 5 years with positive TRAb. There was RNA extracted from PBMCs, and the TCR library was made from it. In building TCR beta libraries, iRepertoire HTBI primers were used together with Arm-PCR of CDR3 regions. TCRdb itself ran the multiplex PCR reads through MiXCR, one entry per CDR3 protein. The sample includes roughly 400,000 distinct CDR3 sequences, about a fifth of them seen just once. Source: peripheral blood mononuclear cells (PBMCs), taken when the disease was refractory, from a patient treated with antithyroid drugs. The receptors originated from a female donor with Graves disease.

This rearrangement joins TRBV6-1 to TRBJ2-5; no clear D. Per the germline V gene, CDR1 is MNHNS and CDR2 is SASEGT. CDR3 length: 12 amino acids. Trimming removed 7 bases from V and 7 bases from J, with 13 bases in between. This chain's CDR3 is CASKPPLGTQYF. CDR3 DNA sequence: TGTGCCAGCAAACCCCCTCTCGGGACCCAGTACTTC.

The chain combines TRBV4-3 with TRBJ1-4, with TRBD1 matching 9 bases. Germline lookup yields CDR1 LGHNA and CDR2 YSLEER. This CDR3 has 15 residues. V trimming: 5 bases; J trimming: 6 bases; junction bases outside the gene matches: 7. CDR3 protein: CASSAYRDRDEKLFF. The CDR3 DNA follows: TGCGCCAGCAGCGCGTACCGGGACAGGGATGAAAAACTGTTTTTT.

The chain is built from TRBV11-2 and TRBJ2-2, with D possibly matching TRBD2 (5 bases). Germline loops: CDR1 SGHAT, CDR2 FQNNGV. The CDR3 extends over 15 amino acids. Trimming took 7 bases from V and 0 from J, leaving 12 bases between them. This CDR3 reads CASTHGGTNTGELFF. CDR3 bases: TGTGCCAGCACCCATGGAGGTACGAACACCGGGGAGCTGTTTTTT.

In this sample, this clonotype turned up a few times. J is TRBJ1-1 and V is TRBV20-1, with D unresolved. Germline CDR1 and CDR2: DFQATT and SNEGSKA (reference sequence). The CDR3 is 13 amino acids. Trimming shortened V by 1 base and J by 0 bases, and 6 bases separated the two germline ends. The CDR3 DNA reads TGCAGTGCTAGAGTAAGCCTGAACACTGAAGCTTTCTTT. Protein product: CSARVSLNTEAFF.

This clonotype was seen ten or more times. The rearrangement joins TRBV12-3 or TRBV12-4 to TRBJ1-1, with D possibly matching TRBD1 (6 bases). V shed 6 bases and J shed 1 base, with 15 bases lying between them. This CDR3 has 15 amino acids. CDR3 in DNA: TGTGCCAGCAGCCTAAGGGGACACCAGAACACTGAAGCTTTCTTT. Its translation: CASSLRGHQNTEAFF.

V usage is TRBV15 and J usage is TRBJ1-1; no firm D call. The CDR3 sequence is 13 residues long. The ends were cut back, 0 bases at V and 4 bases at J, with 6 bases in the middle. The germline CDR1 and CDR2 sequences are LNHNV and YYDKDF (reference sequence). The DNA for the CDR3 is TGTGCCACCAGCAGAGATTTGGGCACTGAAGCTTTCTTT. As protein: CATSRDLGTEAFF.

The chain joins TRBV7-2 to TRBJ2-2; D possibly corresponds to TRBD2 (5 bases). Trimming stripped 8 bases from V and 1 base from J, with 11 bases between. This CDR3 is 14 amino acids long. Germline V gives CDR1 SGHTA, CDR2 FQGNSA. The CDR3 DNA is TGTGCCAGCCGGAAGCGGCTGAACACCGGGGAGCTGTTTTTT. The encoded protein is CASRKRLNTGELFF. Full variable domain (remainder filled in from reference TRBV7-2 and TRBJ2-2): GAGVSQSPSNKVTEKGKDVELRCDPISGHTALYWYRQSLGQGLEFLIYFQGNSAPDKSGLPSDRFSAERTGGSVSTLTIQRTQQEDSAVYLCASRKRLNTGELFFGEGSRLTVL.

This clonotype was counted only a few times. This chain uses TRBV20-1 with TRBJ2-5; 7 bases agree with TRBD2. Germline lookup yields CDR1 DFQATT and CDR2 SNEGSKA (reference sequence). The CDR3 has 15 amino acids. Unmatched junction bases numbered 10, after V lost 6 bases and J lost 0 bases. The CDR3 sequence is CSAPPLAENQETQYF. In DNA, the CDR3 is TGCAGTGCCCCTCCCCTAGCGGAAAACCAAGAGACCCAGTACTTC.

This clonotype was seen repeatedly, ten times or more. The chain has TRBV2 and TRBJ1-5; the D is unclear. This CDR3 region has 13 residues. Germline-derived CDR1 and CDR2 are SNHLY and FYNNEI. Trimming removed 6 bases from V and 5 bases from J, with 11 bases in between. The CDR3 loop is CASRMGRDQPQHF. As DNA, the CDR3 is TGTGCCAGCAGGATGGGCAGAGATCAGCCCCAGCATTTT.

To note about this clonotype: A far bigger clonotype differs at one base, so this is likely a read error. The J gene is TRBJ2-5, the V gene TRBV13; the match to TRBD2 covers 14 bases. Germline lookup yields CDR1 PRHDT and CDR2 FYEKMQ (reference sequence). The CDR3 runs 15 residues. With V trimmed by 5 bases and J by 3 bases, 2 bases remained unmatched. The CDR3 nucleotides read TGTGCCAGCAGCCAGGGACTAGCGGGGGAAGAGACCCAGTACTTC. It specifies CASSQGLAGEETQYF.

V and J are TRBV12-3 or TRBV12-4 and TRBJ1-6; 7 bases are shared with TRBD1. The CDR3 length is 13 residues. Trimming at V came to 8 bases and at J to 5 bases, leaving 3 bases not matched to a gene. CDR3 nucleotides: TGTGCCAGCGCAGGGACAGATAATTCACCCCTCCACTTT. Translation: CASAGTDNSPLHF.

This clonotype was picked up a small number of times. The chain has TRBV29-1 and TRBJ2-7; 16 nucleotides line up with TRBD2. CDR3 length equals 16 residues. From germline, CDR1 is SQVTM and CDR2 ANQGSEA. With 3 bases clipped from V and 4 bases from J, the junction kept 6 bases outside the gene matches. The CDR3, as DNA: TGCAGCGTTGACGGGACTAGCGGGAGGGGACGATACGAGCAGTACTTC. Protein: CSVDGTSGRGRYEQYF.

This clonotype occurred a few times. The chain uses TRBV9 and TRBJ2-4; no firm D call. The V end lost 0 bases, the J end lost 0 bases, and 10 bases lay between the germline ends. CDR3 length equals 16 residues. The germline V gene has CDR1 SGDLS and CDR2 YYNGEE. As DNA, the CDR3 is TGTGCCAGCAGCGTAGGCCTGACTTTAGCCAAAAACATTCAGTACTTC. Amino acids: CASSVGLTLAKNIQYF.

V gene TRBV10-3 combines with J gene TRBJ2-3, with a possible D match to TRBD1 (5 bases). The V gene's germline CDR1 is ENHRY and CDR2 SYGVKD. The CDR3 consists of 13 residues. V lost 3 bases, J lost 1 base, and 5 bases lay in between. CDR3 coding DNA: TGTGCCATCAGTGACAGGGGCACAGATACGCAGTATTTT. Its translation: CAISDRGTDTQYF.

This clonotype was observed at least ten times. The V and J genes are TRBV7-3 and TRBJ2-5, with a weak D call TRBD1 (6 bases). Trimming shortened V by 5 bases and J by 7 bases, and 14 bases separated the two germline ends. Germline values: CDR1 SGHTA, CDR2 FQGTGA. This CDR3 is built from 13 residues. In DNA form, the CDR3 reads TGTGCCAGCAGCACGGGACACCCAGGGACCCAGTACTTC. Its translation: CASSTGHPGTQYF.

This chain connects TRBV19 to TRBJ2-2, with 10 bases that match TRBD2. The CDR3 is made up of 18 amino acids. Trimming removed 4 bases from V and 7 bases from J; junction bases left unmatched: 15. The germline CDR1 and CDR2 sequences are LNHDA and SQIVND (reference sequence). CDR3 nucleotides: TGTGCCAGTAGTACTCGACTAGCGGGCGCCCTACCGAGCGGGGAGCTGTTTTTT. Amino acids: CASSTRLAGALPSGELFF.

V usage is TRBV19 and J usage is TRBJ2-7; possibly TRBD2 for D (6 bases). The ends were cut back, 10 bases at V and 6 bases at J, with 19 bases in the middle. This CDR3 is 13 amino acids long. CDR1 and CDR2 (germline): LNHDA, SQIVND (reference sequence). DNA for the CDR3: TGTGCCACCTCCTGGGGGGACCTGGGCGAGCAGTACTTC. It codes for CATSWGDLGEQYF.

This clonotype occurred many times. The rearrangement links TRBV30 to TRBJ1-5; D not resolved. The ends were cut back, 3 bases at V and 0 bases at J, with 3 bases in the middle. The germline CDR1 and CDR2 sequences are GTSNPN and SVGIG (reference sequence). This CDR3 is 12 amino acids long. The CDR3 sequence: CAWSYSNQPQHF. DNA of the CDR3: TGTGCCTGGAGCTATAGCAATCAGCCCCAGCATTTT.

This clonotype was seen only a few times. The rearrangement joins TRBV5-4 to TRBJ2-7; 9 bases map to TRBD1. The germline V gene encodes CDR1 SGHNT and CDR2 YYREEE (reference sequence). V lost 1 base and J lost 5; bases outside the gene matches: 7. There are 15 residues in the CDR3. The CDR3 DNA follows: TGTGCCAGCAGCTTGCGCCGGACAGGGGTTAACGAGCAGTACTTC. Its translation: CASSLRRTGVNEQYF.

This clonotype has ten or more counts. The rearrangement uses TRBV27 and TRBJ1-4; D gene ambiguous. The length of the CDR3 is 15 residues. Trimming shortened V by 6 bases and J by 4 bases, and 15 bases separated the two germline ends. Germline values: CDR1 MNHEY, CDR2 SMNVEV (reference sequence). This chain's CDR3 is CASSSRSGRNEKLFF. The CDR3 DNA is TGTGCCAGCAGCTCCAGGTCGGGCCGTAATGAAAAACTGTTTTTT.

This clonotype came up a few times. The CDR3: CSADQGINTEAFF. DNA for the CDR3: TGCAGTGCAGATCAGGGGATAAACACTGAAGCTTTCTTT. The J gene is TRBJ1-1, the V gene TRBV20-1; weak D call: TRBD1 (6 bases). The CDR3 length is 13 residues. V dropped 6 bases and J dropped 2 bases, with 13 bases sitting between them. The germline V gene encodes CDR1 DFQATT and CDR2 SNEGSKA (reference sequence).

The rearrangement joins TRBV5-1 to TRBJ2-2, with D possibly being TRBD2 (5 bases). CDR3 length: 15 amino acids. The germline CDR1 and CDR2 sequences are SGHRS and YFSETQ. V was trimmed by 6 bases and J by 5 bases, leaving 17 bases between them. The CDR3 nucleotides are TGCGCCAGCAACGAGGGTCGTGGCTCAACCGGGGAGCTGTTTTTT. As protein: CASNEGRGSTGELFF. Filled out from reference TRBV5-1 and TRBJ2-2, the complete variable domain reads KAGVTQTPRYLIKTRGQQVTLSCSPISGHRSVSWYQQTPGQGLQFLFEYFSETQRNKGNFPGRFSGRQFSNSRSEMNVSTLELGDSALYLCASNEGRGSTGELFFGEGSRLTVL.

This clonotype has just a few counts. The rearrangement uses TRBV12-3 or TRBV12-4 and TRBJ2-2; perhaps TRBD2 as D (6 bases). Trimming cost V 6 bases and J 0 bases, with 8 bases left between them. The CDR3 has 14 amino acids. The chain's CDR3 is CASRRLANTGELFF. The DNA for the CDR3 is TGTGCCAGCAGAAGACTAGCGAACACCGGGGAGCTGTTTTTT.

This clonotype has only a few counts. This chain links TRBV5-1 with TRBJ1-2; D gene unclear. V lost 0 bases and J 4 bases, leaving 7 bases between the germline ends. The germline CDR1 and CDR2 sequences are SGHRS and YFSETQ. The CDR3 has 13 residues. The CDR3 sequence: CASSLEGGYGYTF. CDR3 sequence (DNA): TGCGCCAGCAGCTTGGAAGGAGGCTATGGCTACACCTTC.

This clonotype was observed a few times. The rearrangement joins TRBV27 to TRBJ2-2; 8 bases align to TRBD1. The CDR3 extends over 15 amino acids. V dropped 7 bases and J dropped 2; count of bases not matched to a gene: 6. The germline gives CDR1 MNHEY, CDR2 SMNVEV (reference sequence). CDR3 DNA: TGTGCCAGCACCGCCGGGACAGGAAACACCGGGGAGCTGTTTTTT. Protein sequence: CASTAGTGNTGELFF.